This passage covers 5 T cell receptor beta chains from one sample sequenced in a study of cytomegalovirus exposure and HLA in healthy donors. Primers for the PCR totalled 60 Vbeta and 13 Jbeta. The method was immunoSEQ multiplex PCR; TCRdb's version includes in-frame clones alone and lacks a portion of them. The table shows approximately 150,000 clones, with approximately 9% occurring only once. The specimen was PBMCs. The source of these receptors is a male donor in good health and CMV-seronegative.

In its sample, this clone was seen a few times. The chain combines TRBV5-1 with TRBJ2-7; the D gene is possibly TRBD1 (6 bases). Germline lookup yields CDR1 SGHRS and CDR2 YFSETQ. The CDR3 is 13 amino acids. Between the trimmed V and J ends, which lost 1 base and 3 bases, there was a span of 8 bases. The CDR3 DNA follows: TGCGCCAGCAGCTTGCTACAGGGCTACGAGCAGTACTTC. Its protein is CASSLLQGYEQYF. Using reference TRBV5-1 and TRBJ2-7 for the parts outside the CDR3, the full variable domain is KAGVTQTPRYLIKTRGQQVTLSCSPISGHRSVSWYQQTPGQGLQFLFEYFSETQRNKGNFPGRFSGRQFSNSRSEMNVSTLELGDSALYLCASSLLQGYEQYFGPGTRLTVT.

In its sample, this clone was seen a few times. V is TRBV6-5 and J is TRBJ2-3; 9 nucleotides match TRBD1. CDR1 and CDR2 from the germline V gene are MNHEY and SVGAGI. V shed 0 bases and J 6 bases; nucleotides not matched to a gene: 4. CDR3 length: 15 residues. CDR3 in amino acids: CASSYSGQGMDTQYF. The DNA of the CDR3 is TGTGCCAGCAGTTACTCCGGACAGGGGATGGATACGCAGTATTTT.

The CDR3 here is CAWSVHVQETQYF. CDR3 bases: TGTGCCTGGAGTGTACACGTCCAAGAGACCCAGTACTTC. The chain links TRBV30 to TRBJ2-5, with no clear D. Looked up from germline, CDR1 is GTSNPN and CDR2 is SVGIG (reference sequence). The CDR3 spans 13 residues. V lost 0 bases and J lost 1, with 6 bases in between.

The J gene is TRBJ2-7, the V gene TRBV6-1; no clear D. This CDR3 contains 12 residues. Deletions cut 0 bases from V and 12 bases from J, with 12 bases between. The germline V gene encodes CDR1 MNHNS and CDR2 SASEGT. The CDR3 loop is CASSEASGWRYF. The DNA for the CDR3 is TGTGCCAGCAGTGAAGCGTCCGGGTGGCGGTACTTC.

This clone was observed a few times. The chain uses TRBV7-9 and TRBJ2-7, with 7 bases aligning to TRBD2. Trimming took 1 base from V and 2 from J; bases not matched to a gene: 8. CDR3 length: 16 amino acids. Germline values: CDR1 SEHNR, CDR2 FQNEAQ (reference sequence). The CDR3 sequence is CASSLGRMGGAYEQYF. CDR3 DNA: TGTGCCAGCAGCTTAGGTCGCATGGGGGGGGCCTACGAGCAGTACTTC.